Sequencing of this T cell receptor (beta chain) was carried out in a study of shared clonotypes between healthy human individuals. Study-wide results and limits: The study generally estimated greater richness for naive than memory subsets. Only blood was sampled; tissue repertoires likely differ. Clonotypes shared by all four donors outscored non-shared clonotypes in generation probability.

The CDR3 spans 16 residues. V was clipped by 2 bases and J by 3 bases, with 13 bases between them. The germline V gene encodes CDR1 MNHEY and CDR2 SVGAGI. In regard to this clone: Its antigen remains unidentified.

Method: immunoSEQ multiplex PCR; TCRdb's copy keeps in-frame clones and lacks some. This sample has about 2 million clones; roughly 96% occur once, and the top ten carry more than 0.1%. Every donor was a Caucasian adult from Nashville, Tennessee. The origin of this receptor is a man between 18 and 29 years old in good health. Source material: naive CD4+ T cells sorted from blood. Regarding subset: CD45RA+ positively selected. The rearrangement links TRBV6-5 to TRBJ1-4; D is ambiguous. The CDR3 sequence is CASSYIRSRSNEKLFF. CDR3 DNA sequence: TGTGCCAGCAGTTACATTCGGAGCAGATCTAATGAAAAACTGTTTTTT.